This entry lists 10 T cell receptor beta chains sequenced from one sample in a study of early T cells in non-severe SARS-CoV-2 infection. TCRdb analysed the 5' RACE reads with MiXCR anew, one entry per CDR3 protein. The sample shows more than 90,000 distinct CDR3 sequences, around 13% of them seen only once. The specimen sequenced was whole blood. Every receptor here comes from an adult who was a healthcare worker with PCR-confirmed SARS-CoV-2 infection or an uninfected control (not recorded which).

V usage is TRBV29-1 and J usage is TRBJ2-1; the D is unclear. Germline-derived CDR1 and CDR2 are SQVTM and ANQGSEA. CDR3 length equals 11 residues. The ends were cut back, 5 bases at V and 8 bases at J, with 10 bases in the middle. As DNA, the CDR3 is TGCAGCGTTCCAGGCGGCTATGAGCAGTTCTTC. Protein product: CSVPGGYEQFF.

This clonotype has a count of ten or more. Sequence at one end of the junction differs from germline and may be a read error. This sequence joins TRBV6-5 and TRBJ1-1; the D gene is possibly TRBD1 (6 bases). The CDR3 contains 14 residues. Germline V gene lookup returns CDR1 MNHEY and CDR2 SVGAGI. The CDR3 DNA reads TGTGCCAGCAGTTTAATCACAGGGACAACTGGAGCTTTCTTT. It yields the protein CASSLITGTTGAFF.

This clonotype was recorded at least ten times. The genes are TRBV6-1 and TRBJ1-5; 7 nucleotides agree with TRBD1. Germline V lookup: CDR1 MNHNS, CDR2 SASEGT. The J segment lost 4 bases and the V segment lost 6 bases, leaving 6 bases of the junction unmatched. The CDR3 is 14 residues long. The CDR3 here is CASSLMTGNQPQHF. The CDR3, as DNA: TGTGCCAGCAGCCTGATGACAGGGAATCAGCCCCAGCATTTT.

The gene calls are TRBV11-2 and TRBJ1-1; 7 bases are a match to TRBD1. The germline CDR1 and CDR2 sequences are SGHAT and FQNNGV. The ends lost 4 bases at V and 5 bases at J; junction bases unmatched: 10. This CDR3 comprises 15 residues. The CDR3 loop reads CASSSATGVGTEAFF. CDR3 in DNA: TGTGCCAGCAGCTCCGCCACAGGGGTGGGAACTGAAGCTTTCTTT.

The rearrangement uses TRBV27 and TRBJ1-2, with 8 nucleotides matching TRBD1. J gave up 4 bases and V 0 bases, and 10 bases lay outside the gene matches. There are 17 residues in the CDR3. Germline V gives CDR1 MNHEY, CDR2 SMNVEV (reference sequence). This CDR3 is CASSLSRGGQGLYGYTF. DNA of the CDR3: TGTGCCAGCAGTTTATCGAGGGGCGGACAGGGACTCTATGGCTACACCTTC.

This sequence joins TRBV28 and TRBJ2-3; weak D call: TRBD1 (6 bases). Germline CDR1 reads MDHEN; CDR2 reads SYDVKM. This CDR3 contains 13 residues. V lost 7 bases, J lost 4 bases, and 12 bases lay in between. This CDR3 is CASNKGVPDTQYF. The CDR3 region has the DNA TGTGCCAGCAATAAGGGGGTTCCAGATACGCAGTATTTT.

The chain combines TRBV28 with TRBJ2-1; 7 bases are a match to TRBD1. The germline gives CDR1 MDHEN, CDR2 SYDVKM. V trimming: 7 bases; J trimming: 6 bases; junction bases outside the gene matches: 9. The CDR3 covers 14 residues. The CDR3: CASTLLRGRNEQFF. CDR3 nucleotide sequence: TGTGCCAGCACCCTACTTAGGGGGCGCAATGAGCAGTTCTTC.

This clonotype was counted a few times. The rearrangement joins TRBV20-1 to TRBJ1-2; D not certain. V was cut by 5 bases and J by 8 bases, with 18 bases left in between. Germline values: CDR1 DFQATT, CDR2 SNEGSKA (reference sequence). There are 13 residues in the CDR3. CDR3 DNA: TGCAGTGCTTCCTTAAGGGTGGAGGGAGGCTACACCTTC. Amino acid sequence: CSASLRVEGGYTF.

This sequence joins TRBV24-1 and TRBJ2-1; the D gene could be TRBD1 or TRBD2 (5 bases each). V lost 9 bases to trimming and J lost 5 bases, with 13 bases between them. The CDR3 loop spans 13 amino acids. CDR1 is KGHDR, CDR2 SFDVKD, per germline. As DNA, the CDR3 is TGTGCCACCGGGTGGGACCTAGACAATGAGCAGTTCTTC. It yields the protein CATGWDLDNEQFF.

This chain connects TRBV6-5 to TRBJ1-3; TRBD1 aligns across 9 bases. The germline CDR1 and CDR2 sequences are MNHEY and SVGAGI. The junction had 9 bases not matched to a gene; V was cut back by 1 base and J by 2 bases. The CDR3 consists of 18 residues. CDR3 region: CASSYYPPGDRAGNTIYF. The CDR3 DNA reads TGTGCCAGCAGTTACTACCCACCCGGGGACAGGGCTGGAAACACCATATATTTT.